This T cell receptor (beta chain) was identified during a study of blood T cell repertoires in COVID-19. V gave up 2 bases and J gave up 0 bases; unmatched junction bases: 0. CDR1 and CDR2 from the germline V gene are MNHEY and SVGAGI. This CDR3 region has 15 residues. The protocol was immunoSEQ multiplex PCR, while the TCRdb copy is restricted to in-frame clones and leaves out a portion. Among 100,000 or so clones listed, around 81% were seen once. The TCR was taken from a man older than 75 with acute or convalescent COVID-19. Sequencing used peripheral blood. The chain uses TRBV6-5 and TRBJ2-3, with 9 bases lining up with TRBD2. The CDR3: CASSYTSGSTDTQYF. Written as DNA, the CDR3 is TGTGCCAGCAGTTACACTAGCGGGAGCACAGATACGCAGTATTTT.